This T cell receptor beta chain was sequenced during a study of cytomegalovirus exposure and HLA in healthy donors. For this clone: Its target is not known.

60 Vbeta and 13 Jbeta primers were used in PCR. The protocol was immunoSEQ multiplex PCR, while the TCRdb copy is restricted to in-frame clones and leaves out a portion. The sample shows 55,000 to 70,000 clones, 65% to 75% of them seen only once. Study findings and constraints: A few V segments could not be told apart, such as TRBV6-2 and TRBV6-3, and were left out. By HLA locus, TCR association rates varied in a later analysis, with DRB1 showing the most and HLA-C the fewest.

The V gene end was trimmed by 6 bases and the J gene end by 3 bases; junction bases not matched to a gene: 5. The CDR3 is 15 residues long. Germline loops: CDR1 MNHEY, CDR2 SMNVEV (reference sequence). Material for sequencing was PBMCs. The clonotype comes from a woman aged 25 to 39 in good health and CMV-seronegative. V is TRBV27 and J is TRBJ2-3, with 11 bases aligning to TRBD2. The CDR3 coding sequence is TGTGCCAGCAGCCCCCTAGCGGGAGGAACAGATACGCAGTATTTT. It translates to CASSPLAGGTDTQYF.